A selection of T cell receptor beta chains follows, all from one sample in a study of T cells in Graves' hyperthyroidism and ophthalmopathy. MiXCR, run by TCRdb on the multiplex PCR reads, gives a single entry per CDR3 protein. The data contain about 270,000 distinct CDR3 sequences, 25% of them singletons. Sequenced: blood. The receptors here all came from a man in his forties with Graves' hyperthyroidism that later progressed to Graves' ophthalmopathy. Both conserved end residues are part of each CDR3. A D gene is named only where the DNA matches it firmly. Clone size, where shown, is once, few, many, or a class for clones that have expanded.

v_call	clone_size	j_call	d_call	cdr3_nt	cdr3_aa
TRBV7-9	many	TRBJ2-5	-	TGTGCCAGCAGCGTCTCCCAGGGCGTACTAGAGACCCAGTACTTC	CASSVSQGVLETQYF
TRBV9	many	TRBJ1-2	-	TGTGCCAGCAGCAGCTGGACAACTACTCTCTATGGCTACACCTTC	CASSSWTTTLYGYTF
TRBV18	-	TRBJ1-1	-	TGTGCCAGCTCTTCCGGAGTGAACACTGAAGCTTTCTTT	CASSSGVNTEAFF
TRBV2	many	TRBJ2-2	TRBD2	TGTGCCAGCAGGTCCGGGACTAGCGGTAGACGGGAGCTGTTTTTT	CASRSGTSGRRELFF
TRBV7-4	many	TRBJ2-2	TRBD1	TGTGCCAGCAGCTTCCGCATCCGGGACAGGGGATTTCGTCGCACCGGGGAGCTGTTTTTT	CASSFRIRDRGFRRTGELFF
TRBV19	many	TRBJ1-1	TRBD1	TGTGCCAGTAGTATACTTAAGGGACAGGGGAGCACTGAAGCTTTCTTT	CASSILKGQGSTEAFF
TRBV11-2	many	TRBJ1-5	TRBD1	TGTGCCAGCAGCCTCCACCCACAGGGGCAGCCCCAGCATTTT	CASSLHPQGQPQHF
TRBV4-3	-	TRBJ2-7	-	TGCGCCAGCAGCCAAGAGGGTCCACGAGACGAGCAGTACTTC	CASSQEGPRDEQYF
TRBV12-3/TRBV12-4	-	TRBJ2-5	-	TGTGCCAGCAGTTTTGCTACGGGGGCAGAGACCCAGTACTTC	CASSFATGAETQYF
TRBV19	many	TRBJ1-1	-	TGTGCCAGTAGTATCCTCGACAGGAACACTGAAGCTTTCTTT	CASSILDRNTEAFF
TRBV12-3/TRBV12-4	many	TRBJ2-3	-	TGTGCCAGCGGAGCCAGGGAGGGCACAGATACGCAGTATTTT	CASGAREGTDTQYF
TRBV24-1	-	TRBJ1-1	-	TGTGCCACCGGCCCGGGGGGGGGCACCGAAGCTTTCTTT	CATGPGGGTEAFF
TRBV18	many	TRBJ2-5	TRBD1	TGTGCCAGCTCACCGCGGACAGGCCAAGAGACCCAGTACTTC	CASSPRTGQETQYF
TRBV7-9	many	TRBJ2-3	TRBD1	TGTGCCAGCAGAAGACAGGGCGAAACAGATACGCAGTATTTT	CASRRQGETDTQYF
TRBV13	-	TRBJ1-1	-	TGTGCCAGCAGCCCACCAGGGACTGAAGCTTTCTTT	CASSPPGTEAFF
TRBV11-2	-	TRBJ2-7	TRBD2	TGTGCCAGCAGCGACAGAGGACGGGGACTAGTCTCCTACGAGCAGTACTTC	CASSDRGRGLVSYEQYF
TRBV20-1	many	TRBJ2-7	TRBD2	TGCAGTGCTAGGGGGACTAGCGGATCCTACGAGCAGTACTTC	CSARGTSGSYEQYF
TRBV9	many	TRBJ2-7	-	TGTGCCAGCAGCGGAACTAGTAACCACGAGCAGTACTTC	CASSGTSNHEQYF
TRBV12-3/TRBV12-4	many	TRBJ1-1	TRBD1	TGTGCCTGGGCGAACAGGGGCACTGAAGCTTTCTTT	CAWANRGTEAFF
TRBV12-3/TRBV12-4	-	TRBJ1-3	-	TGTGCCAGCAGTTCGAGCATCGGGGGAAACACCATATATTTT	CASSSSIGGNTIYF